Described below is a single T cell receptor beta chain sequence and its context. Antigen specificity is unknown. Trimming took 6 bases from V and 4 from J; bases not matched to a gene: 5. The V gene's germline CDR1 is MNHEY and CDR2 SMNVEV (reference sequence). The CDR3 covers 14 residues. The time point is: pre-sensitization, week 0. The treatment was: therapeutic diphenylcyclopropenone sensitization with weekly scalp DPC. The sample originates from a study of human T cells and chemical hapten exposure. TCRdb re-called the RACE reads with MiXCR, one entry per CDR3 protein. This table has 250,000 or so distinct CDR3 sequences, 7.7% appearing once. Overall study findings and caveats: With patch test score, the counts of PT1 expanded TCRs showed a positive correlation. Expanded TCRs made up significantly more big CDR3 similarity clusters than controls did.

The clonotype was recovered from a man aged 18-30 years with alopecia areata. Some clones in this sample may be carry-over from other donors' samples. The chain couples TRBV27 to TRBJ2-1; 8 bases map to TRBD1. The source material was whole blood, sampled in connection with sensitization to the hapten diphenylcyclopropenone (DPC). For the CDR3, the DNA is TGTGCCAGCAGCAACAGGGGGATTTACAATGAGCAGTTCTTC. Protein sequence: CASSNRGIYNEQFF.